The sequence of this T cell receptor beta chain was determined in a study of CD8+ T cells in alopecia areata (dated 2018 in TCRdb). About the study as a whole: In both human patients and the C3H/HeJ mouse model, the study applied high-throughput TCRbeta sequencing to look at T cell clonal expansion in alopecia areata. RNA came from the PAXgene miRNA kit for fixed scalp, the miRNeasy kit for PBMCs, and the RNeasy kit for mouse skin. immunoSEQ multiplex PCR using 35 Vbeta forward primers and 13 Jbeta reverse primers was used to amplify TCRbeta CDR3 regions. Clonality in the scalp was compared among normal scalp (n=4), patchy alopecia areata scalp (n=8), and alopecia totalis/universalis scalp (n=8). Human TCRbeta sequencing covered scalp tissue and sorted CD4+ and CD8+ peripheral blood T cells from patchy and totalis/universalis alopecia areata patients and healthy controls. General findings and caveats noted by the study authors: Compared with mice, TCR sequences shared between patients were less clear, possibly partly because of HLA diversity across the patient population. Unlike mouse skin, where gammadelta T cells dominate, normal human skin contains resident alphabeta T cells that get sequenced too, which complicates analysis of the scalp TCR repertoire. Lesional scalp, especially in alopecia totalis/universalis, showed higher clonality and more expanded CD8+ clones than normal scalp, suggesting antigenic drive.

Peripheral blood and lesional scalp punch biopsies were obtained from patients with alopecia areata. After PBMCs were isolated by density centrifugation and stained for CD3, CD4 and CD8, a FACSAria was used to sort CD4+ and CD8+ T cells. Untreated alopecia areata patients were recruited as part of a multicenter biomarker study. In a handful of patients from the biomarker study, blood CD8+ T cells were sorted further into NKG2D-low and NKG2D-high fractions. The CDR3 goes from the cysteine to the phenylalanine over 15 residues. This entry keeps only the CDR3 DNA: 45 bases, framed from base 1. The V end loses 6 bases and the J end loses 0 bases, and a stretch of 12 bases separates them. The germline V gene (reference sequence) gives CDR1 as MNHEY and CDR2 as SMNVEV. Preparation of the library involved the immunoSEQ multiplex PCR assay. RNA was extracted from all samples and reverse transcribed into cDNA as template for TCR sequencing. SuperScript III was used for first-strand cDNA synthesis, primed with a 2:1 mix of oligo-dT and random hexamers. Amplification bias was assessed with a synthetic immune receptor repertoire, and residual bias was removed computationally. In the source study's methods: Raw reads were preprocessed to remove errors, and CDR3 was defined by IMGT conventions from the conserved cysteine to phenylalanine. To get clonality, Shannon entropy was normalized by log2 of the number of productive unique TCRs and the result was subtracted from 1. Whether each scalp clone was CD4 or CD8 was inferred by checking scalp TCRbeta sequences against the CD4 and CD8 repertoires from sorted blood. The table comes from immuneACCESS by way of TCRdb, which keeps in-frame sequences with V and J called. Part of the clones is missing from these tables; in studies checked, under half for an unresolved V gene and the rest for unknown reasons. V, J and clone size reflect that table, while D and trimming were determined from the DNA. The sample profile shows around 35,000 clones; approximately 60% of them were found once. The ten top clones hold roughly 37% of the sample.

Concerning this clone itself: Its cognate antigen has yet to be identified. No quality values exist for individual bases; no much larger clone is one base distant.

This sequence was found in a human donor with alopecia areata. Rearrangement joined TRBV27 to TRBJ1-3; the D gene is perhaps TRBD1, on 6 matching bases. Sequenced sample: NKG2D-high CD8+ T cells sorted from blood. The cell subset or site label of this sample denotes: sorted CD8+ NKG2D-high blood T cells. The nucleotides are TGTGCCAGCAGGCTGACAGGCGACTCTGGAAACACCATATATTTT. It translates to CASRLTGDSGNTIYF.